This entry describes one TCR beta chain. The antigen remains undetermined. This sample was taken from a study of T cells expressing NK-cell markers. Study information: Serological testing identified most of the eight sequenced donors as HCMV-seropositive and one as seronegative. Findings of the study overall: CD8+ T cells in a handful of donors included dominant NKG2C+ clonotypes at 1.0-7.0%.

The CDR3 contains 14 residues. Per germline, CDR1 KGHSH and CDR2 LQKENI. TCRdb reprocessed the 5' RACE reads and reports one entry per CDR3 protein, with no DNA. The data include roughly 420,000 distinct CDR3 sequences; the top ten clones carry roughly 8%. The TCR sequence derives from a woman between 18 and 70 years old in good health. This chain uses TRBV18 with TRBJ2-5; without DNA, the TCRdb call of TRBD1 cannot be checked. The sequencing sample was made of blood T cells: a sorted CD56 or NKG2C T cell subset, CD4+ or CD8+ T cells, or bulk PBMC T cells (not recorded which). The CDR3 region is CASSPMTGTETQYF.